This T cell receptor beta chain was observed in a study of blood T cell repertoires in COVID-19. Study-level background: The analysed material was cDNA or gDNA that came from T cells, B-cell-depleted T cells, or PBMCs.

The germline V gene has CDR1 SGHRS and CDR2 YFSETQ. The V end was cut by 5 bases, the J end by 4 bases, with 18 bases between. The CDR3 sequence is 16 residues long. Clones were read by immunoSEQ multiplex PCR, and TCRdb kept only the in-frame ones, dropping some. Among under 350,000 clones listed, approximately 90% were seen once. The clonotype originates from a young man with active or convalescent COVID-19. What was sequenced was peripheral blood. The chain employs TRBV5-1 and TRBJ2-2, with TRBD2 as a possible D gene (5 bases). The CDR3 DNA follows: TGCGCCAGCAGGACTATTCCGGCTGATATCACCGGGGAGCTGTTTTTT. Translated, it gives CASRTIPADITGELFF.